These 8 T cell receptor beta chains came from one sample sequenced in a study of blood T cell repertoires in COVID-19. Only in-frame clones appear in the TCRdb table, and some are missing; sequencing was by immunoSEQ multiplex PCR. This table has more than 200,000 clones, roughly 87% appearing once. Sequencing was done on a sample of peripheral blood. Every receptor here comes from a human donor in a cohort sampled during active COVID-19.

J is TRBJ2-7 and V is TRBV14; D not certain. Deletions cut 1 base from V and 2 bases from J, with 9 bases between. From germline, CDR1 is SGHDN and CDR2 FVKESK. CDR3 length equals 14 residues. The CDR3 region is CASSQAGGTYEQYF. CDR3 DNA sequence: TGTGCCAGCAGCCAAGCTGGCGGTACCTACGAGCAGTACTTC.

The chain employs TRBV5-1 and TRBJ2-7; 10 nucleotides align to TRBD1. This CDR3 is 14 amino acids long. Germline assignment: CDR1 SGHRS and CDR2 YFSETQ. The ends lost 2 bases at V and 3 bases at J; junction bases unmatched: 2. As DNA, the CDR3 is TGCGCCAGCAGCTTTGGGACAGGGGACTACGAGCAGTACTTC. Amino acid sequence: CASSFGTGDYEQYF. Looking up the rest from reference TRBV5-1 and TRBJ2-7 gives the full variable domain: KAGVTQTPRYLIKTRGQQVTLSCSPISGHRSVSWYQQTPGQGLQFLFEYFSETQRNKGNFPGRFSGRQFSNSRSEMNVSTLELGDSALYLCASSFGTGDYEQYFGPGTRLTVT.

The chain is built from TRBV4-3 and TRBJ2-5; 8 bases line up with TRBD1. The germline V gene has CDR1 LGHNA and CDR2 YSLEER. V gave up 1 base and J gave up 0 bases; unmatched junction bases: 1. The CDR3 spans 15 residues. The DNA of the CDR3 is TGCGCCAGCAGCCAAGGGACAGGGTACCAAGAGACCCAGTACTTC. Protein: CASSQGTGYQETQYF.

The CDR3 region has the DNA TGTGCCAGCACCGAGACAGGGGGAATTCGGGCAACTAATGAAAAACTGTTTTTT. Translating gives CASTETGGIRATNEKLFF. The chain joins TRBV7-9 to TRBJ1-4, with 9 positions matching TRBD1. The CDR3 consists of 18 residues. Germline V gene data show CDR1 as SEHNR and CDR2 as FQNEAQ (reference sequence). V shed 7 bases, J shed 0 bases, and the junction held 12 bases outside the gene matches.

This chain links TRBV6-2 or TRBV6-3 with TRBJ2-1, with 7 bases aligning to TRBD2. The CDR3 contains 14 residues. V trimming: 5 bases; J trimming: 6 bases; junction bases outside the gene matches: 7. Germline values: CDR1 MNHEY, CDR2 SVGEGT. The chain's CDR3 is CASSGLVSPNEQFF. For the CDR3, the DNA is TGTGCCAGCAGTGGACTAGTATCCCCCAATGAGCAGTTCTTC.

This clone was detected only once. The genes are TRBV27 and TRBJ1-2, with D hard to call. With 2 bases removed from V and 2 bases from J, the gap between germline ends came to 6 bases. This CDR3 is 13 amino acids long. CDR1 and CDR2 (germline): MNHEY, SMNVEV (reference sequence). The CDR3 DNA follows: TGTGCCAGCAGTTTAGCCAGAAACTATGGCTACACCTTC. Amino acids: CASSLARNYGYTF.

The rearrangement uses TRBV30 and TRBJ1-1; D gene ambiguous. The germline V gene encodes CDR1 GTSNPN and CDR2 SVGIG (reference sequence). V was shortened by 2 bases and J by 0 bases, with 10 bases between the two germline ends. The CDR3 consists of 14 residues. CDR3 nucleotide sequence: TGTGCCTGGAGTTTCGGGGTGATGAACACTGAAGCTTTCTTT. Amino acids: CAWSFGVMNTEAFF.

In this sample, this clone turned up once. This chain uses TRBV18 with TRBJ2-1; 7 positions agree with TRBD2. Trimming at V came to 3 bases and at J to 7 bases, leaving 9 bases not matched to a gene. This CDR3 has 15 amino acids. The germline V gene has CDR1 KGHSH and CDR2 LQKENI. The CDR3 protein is CASSPSRDYNNEQFF. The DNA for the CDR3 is TGTGCCAGCTCACCCTCCCGGGACTATAATAATGAGCAGTTCTTC. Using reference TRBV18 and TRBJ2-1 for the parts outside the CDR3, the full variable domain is NAGVMQNPRHLVRRRGQEARLRCSPMKGHSHVYWYRQLPEEGLKFMVYLQKENIIDESGMPKERFSAEFPKEGPSILRIQQVVRGDSAAYFCASSPSRDYNNEQFFGPGTRLTVL.